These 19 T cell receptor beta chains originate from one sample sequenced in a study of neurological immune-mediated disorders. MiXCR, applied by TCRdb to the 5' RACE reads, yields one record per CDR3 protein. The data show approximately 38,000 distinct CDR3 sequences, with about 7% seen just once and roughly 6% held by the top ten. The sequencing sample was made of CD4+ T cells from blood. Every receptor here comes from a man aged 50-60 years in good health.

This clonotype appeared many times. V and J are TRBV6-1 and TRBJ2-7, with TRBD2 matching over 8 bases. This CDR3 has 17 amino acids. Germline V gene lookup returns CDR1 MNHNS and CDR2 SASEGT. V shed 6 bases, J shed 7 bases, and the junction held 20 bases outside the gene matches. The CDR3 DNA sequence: TGTGCCAGCAGGTCCCTTTATCTTACTAGCGGCACTGAAGAGCAGTACTTC. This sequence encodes CASRSLYLTSGTEEQYF.

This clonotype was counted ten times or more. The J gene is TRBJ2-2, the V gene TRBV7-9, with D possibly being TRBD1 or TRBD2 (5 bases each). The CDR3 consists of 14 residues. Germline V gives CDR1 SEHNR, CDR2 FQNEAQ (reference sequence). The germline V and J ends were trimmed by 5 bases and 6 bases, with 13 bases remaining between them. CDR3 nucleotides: TGTGCCAGCAGCCGCAGCCGGGGACCCGGGGAGCTGTTTTTT. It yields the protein CASSRSRGPGELFF.

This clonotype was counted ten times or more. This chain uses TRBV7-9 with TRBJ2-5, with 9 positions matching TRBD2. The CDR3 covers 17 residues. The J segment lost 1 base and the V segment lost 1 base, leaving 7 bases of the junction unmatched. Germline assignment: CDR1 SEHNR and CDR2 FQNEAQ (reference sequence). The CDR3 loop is CASSLVVSSGTQETQYF. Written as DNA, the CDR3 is TGTGCCAGCAGCTTAGTGGTGTCTAGCGGGACCCAAGAGACCCAGTACTTC.

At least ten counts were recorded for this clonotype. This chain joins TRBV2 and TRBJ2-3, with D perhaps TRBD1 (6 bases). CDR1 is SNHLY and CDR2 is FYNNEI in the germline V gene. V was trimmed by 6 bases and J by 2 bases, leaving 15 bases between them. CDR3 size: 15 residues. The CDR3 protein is CASRLDRGDTDTQYF. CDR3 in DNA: TGTGCCAGCAGACTGGACAGAGGAGACACAGATACGCAGTATTTT.

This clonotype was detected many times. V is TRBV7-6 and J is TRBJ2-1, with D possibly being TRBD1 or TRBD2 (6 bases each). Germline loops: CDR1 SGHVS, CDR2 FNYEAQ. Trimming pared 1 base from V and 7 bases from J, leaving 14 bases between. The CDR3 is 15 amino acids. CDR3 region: CASSLVGGRGNEQFF. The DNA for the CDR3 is TGTGCCAGCAGCTTAGTTGGGGGCCGGGGGAATGAGCAGTTCTTC.

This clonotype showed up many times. The CDR3: CASTLDSGTEAFF. The CDR3 region has the DNA TGTGCCAGCACCCTGGACAGTGGCACTGAAGCTTTCTTT. V usage is TRBV6-6 and J usage is TRBJ1-1; TRBD1 is a possible D gene (6 bases). Trimming left V 7 bases short and J 4 bases short, with 13 bases between. This CDR3 spans 13 amino acids. The germline CDR1 and CDR2 sequences are MNHNY and SVGAGI (reference sequence).

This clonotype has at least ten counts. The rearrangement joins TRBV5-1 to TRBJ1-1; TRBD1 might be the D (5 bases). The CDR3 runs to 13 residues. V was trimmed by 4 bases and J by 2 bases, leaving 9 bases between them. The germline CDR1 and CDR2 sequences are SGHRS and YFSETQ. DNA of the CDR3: TGCGCCAGCAGCACCGGGGCAAACACTGAAGCTTTCTTT. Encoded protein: CASSTGANTEAFF.

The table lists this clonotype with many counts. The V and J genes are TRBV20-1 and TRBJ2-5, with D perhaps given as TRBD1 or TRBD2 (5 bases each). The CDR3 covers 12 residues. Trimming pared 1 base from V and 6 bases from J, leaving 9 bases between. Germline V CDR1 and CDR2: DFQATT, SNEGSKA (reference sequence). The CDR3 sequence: CSARVREQTQYF. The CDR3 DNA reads TGCAGTGCTAGAGTCAGGGAGCAGACCCAGTACTTC.

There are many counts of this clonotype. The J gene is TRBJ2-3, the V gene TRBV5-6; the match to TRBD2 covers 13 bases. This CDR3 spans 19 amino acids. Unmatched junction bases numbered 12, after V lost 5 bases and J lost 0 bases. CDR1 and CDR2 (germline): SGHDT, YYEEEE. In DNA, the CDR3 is TGTGCCAGCAGTTACGGACTAGCGGGAGTGTGGGGAAGCACAGATACGCAGTATTTT. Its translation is CASSYGLAGVWGSTDTQYF.

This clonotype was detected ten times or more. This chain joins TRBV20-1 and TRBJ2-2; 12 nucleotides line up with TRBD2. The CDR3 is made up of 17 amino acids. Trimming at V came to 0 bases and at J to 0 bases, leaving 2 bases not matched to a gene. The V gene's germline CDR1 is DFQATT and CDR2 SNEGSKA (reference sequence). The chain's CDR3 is CSARDRLAGANTGELFF. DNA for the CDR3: TGCAGTGCTAGAGATAGACTAGCGGGAGCGAACACCGGGGAGCTGTTTTTT.

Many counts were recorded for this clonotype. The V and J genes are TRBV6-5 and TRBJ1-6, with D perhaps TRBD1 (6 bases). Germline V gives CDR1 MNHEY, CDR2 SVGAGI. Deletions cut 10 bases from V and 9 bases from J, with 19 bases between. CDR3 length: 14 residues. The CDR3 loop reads CAIRGGGWSSPLHF. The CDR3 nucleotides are TGTGCCATCCGGGGGGGGGGCTGGAGTTCACCCCTCCACTTT.

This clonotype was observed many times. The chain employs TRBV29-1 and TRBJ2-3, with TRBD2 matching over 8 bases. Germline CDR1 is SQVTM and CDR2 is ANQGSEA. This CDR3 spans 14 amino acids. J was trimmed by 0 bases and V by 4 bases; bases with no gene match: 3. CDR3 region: CSVGSSGSTDTQYF. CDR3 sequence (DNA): TGCAGCGTTGGGTCTAGCGGGAGCACAGATACGCAGTATTTT.

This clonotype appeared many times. The CDR3 loop reads CASSLVAGRQPQHF. The CDR3 DNA reads TGCGCCAGCAGCTTGGTGGCAGGGCGTCAGCCCCAGCATTTT. The V call is TRBV5-1, the J call TRBJ1-5, with D perhaps TRBD1 (5 bases). The CDR3 totals 14 residues. V gave up 0 bases and J gave up 6 bases, with 10 bases separating them. The germline V gene encodes CDR1 SGHRS and CDR2 YFSETQ.

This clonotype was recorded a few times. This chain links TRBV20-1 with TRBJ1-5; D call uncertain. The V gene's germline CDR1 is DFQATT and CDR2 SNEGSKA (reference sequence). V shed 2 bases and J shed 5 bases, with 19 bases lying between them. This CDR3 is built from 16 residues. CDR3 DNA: TGCAGTGCTAGAAATTCGCTTGCTATCGGCGATCAGCCCCAGCATTTT. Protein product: CSARNSLAIGDQPQHF.

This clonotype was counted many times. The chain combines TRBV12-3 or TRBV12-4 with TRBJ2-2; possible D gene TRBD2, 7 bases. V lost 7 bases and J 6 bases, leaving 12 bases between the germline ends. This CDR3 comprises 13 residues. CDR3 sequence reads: CASNRGASGELFF. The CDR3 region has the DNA TGTGCCAGCAACCGGGGGGCGTCCGGGGAGCTGTTTTTT.

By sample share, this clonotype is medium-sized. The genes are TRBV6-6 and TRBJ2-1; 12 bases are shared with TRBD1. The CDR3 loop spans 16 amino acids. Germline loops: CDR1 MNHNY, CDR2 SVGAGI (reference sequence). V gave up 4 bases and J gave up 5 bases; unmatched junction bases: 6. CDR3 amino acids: CASSFRDRGLDNEQFF. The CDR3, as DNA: TGTGCCAGCAGTTTTCGGGACAGGGGGCTCGACAATGAGCAGTTCTTC.

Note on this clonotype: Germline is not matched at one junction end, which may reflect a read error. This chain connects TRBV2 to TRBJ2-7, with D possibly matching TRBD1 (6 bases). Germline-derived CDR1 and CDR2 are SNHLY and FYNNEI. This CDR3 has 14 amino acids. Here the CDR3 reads CTSSPSGQGYEQYF. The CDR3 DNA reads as TGTACCAGCAGCCCCTCGGGACAAGGCTACGAGCAGTACTTC.

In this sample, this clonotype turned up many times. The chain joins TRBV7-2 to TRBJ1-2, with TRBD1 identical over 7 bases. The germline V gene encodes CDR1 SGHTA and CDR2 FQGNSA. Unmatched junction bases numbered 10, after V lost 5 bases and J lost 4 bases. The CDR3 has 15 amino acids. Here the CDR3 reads CASSPGGGHLYGYTF. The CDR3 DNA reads TGTGCCAGCAGCCCAGGGGGAGGCCACCTCTATGGCTACACCTTC.

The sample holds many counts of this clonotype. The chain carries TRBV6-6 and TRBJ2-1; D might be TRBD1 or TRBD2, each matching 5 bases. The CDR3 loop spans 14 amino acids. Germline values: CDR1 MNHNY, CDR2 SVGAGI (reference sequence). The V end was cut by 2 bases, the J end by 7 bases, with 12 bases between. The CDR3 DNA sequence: TGTGCCAGCAGTTACAGGGGATCGGGGAATGAGCAGTTCTTC. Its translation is CASSYRGSGNEQFF.